The present TCR beta chain was sequenced within a study of shared clonotypes between healthy human individuals. Across the study: Researchers assigned three CD4 naive, three CD4 memory, two CD8 naive and one CD8 memory plate to each donor.

Study observations and caveats: Naive CD4 clonotypes overlapped across several donors at around 4.8%. It was anticipated that sequencing depth would influence how many clonotypes donors shared.

This clone turned up a few times. The antigen is undetermined. The CDR3 spans 17 residues. The germline CDR1 and CDR2 sequences are SGHRS and YFSETQ. The V gene lost 1 base and the J gene lost 0 bases, with 11 bases spanning the gap. This table comes from immunoSEQ multiplex PCR, and its TCRdb copy is limited to in-frame clones, with some not included. The sample has more than 900,000 clones; about four fifths are singletons. The TCR sequence derives from a man aged 18 to 35 in good health. Some clones in this sample may be carry-over from other donors' samples. The sequencing input was memory CD4+ T cells from PBMCs. Subset defined: CD45RA-negative fraction. The chain recombines TRBV5-1 with TRBJ2-6; weak D call: TRBD1 (5 bases). CDR3 sequence: CASSLTTGSSGANVLTF. Written as DNA, the CDR3 is TGCGCCAGCAGCTTGACCACAGGAAGCTCTGGGGCCAACGTCCTGACTTTC.